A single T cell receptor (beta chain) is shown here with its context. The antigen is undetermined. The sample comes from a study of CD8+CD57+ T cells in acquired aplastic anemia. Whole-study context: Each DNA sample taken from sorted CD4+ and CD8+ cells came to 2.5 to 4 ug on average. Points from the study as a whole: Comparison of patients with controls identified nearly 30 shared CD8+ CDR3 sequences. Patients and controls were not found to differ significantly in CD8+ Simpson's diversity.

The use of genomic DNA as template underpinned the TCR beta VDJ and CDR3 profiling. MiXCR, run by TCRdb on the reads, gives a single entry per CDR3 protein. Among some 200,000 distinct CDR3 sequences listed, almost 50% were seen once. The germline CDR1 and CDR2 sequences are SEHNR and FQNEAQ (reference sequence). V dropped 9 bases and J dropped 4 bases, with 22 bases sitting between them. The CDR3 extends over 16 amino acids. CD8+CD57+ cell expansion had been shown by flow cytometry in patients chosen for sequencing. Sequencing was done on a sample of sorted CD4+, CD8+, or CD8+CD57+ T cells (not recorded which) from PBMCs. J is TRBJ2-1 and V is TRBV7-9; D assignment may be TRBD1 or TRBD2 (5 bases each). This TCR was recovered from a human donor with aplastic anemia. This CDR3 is CASSIKVGAGYNEQFF. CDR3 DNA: TGTGCCAGTAGTATCAAGGTCGGGGCAGGGTACAATGAGCAGTTCTTC.